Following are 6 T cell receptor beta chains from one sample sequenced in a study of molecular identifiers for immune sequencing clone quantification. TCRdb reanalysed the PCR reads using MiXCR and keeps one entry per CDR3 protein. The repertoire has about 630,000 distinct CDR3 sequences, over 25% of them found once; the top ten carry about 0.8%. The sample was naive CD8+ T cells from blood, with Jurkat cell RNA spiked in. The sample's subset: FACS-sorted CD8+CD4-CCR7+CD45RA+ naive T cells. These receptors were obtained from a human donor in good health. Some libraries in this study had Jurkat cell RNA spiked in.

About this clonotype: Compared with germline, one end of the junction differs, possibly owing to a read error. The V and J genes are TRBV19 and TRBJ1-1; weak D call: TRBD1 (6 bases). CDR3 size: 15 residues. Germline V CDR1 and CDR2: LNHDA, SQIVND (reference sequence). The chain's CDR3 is CASRARQEKNTESFF. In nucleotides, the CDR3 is TGTGCCAGTAGAGCCCGACAGGAAAAGAACACTGAATCTTTCTTT.

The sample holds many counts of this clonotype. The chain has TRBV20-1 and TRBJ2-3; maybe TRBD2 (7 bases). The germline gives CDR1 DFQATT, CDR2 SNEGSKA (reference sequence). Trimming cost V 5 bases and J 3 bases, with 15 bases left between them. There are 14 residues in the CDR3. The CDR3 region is CSASGGLWTDTQYF. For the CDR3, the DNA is TGCAGTGCTTCCGGGGGGCTTTGGACAGATACGCAGTATTTT.

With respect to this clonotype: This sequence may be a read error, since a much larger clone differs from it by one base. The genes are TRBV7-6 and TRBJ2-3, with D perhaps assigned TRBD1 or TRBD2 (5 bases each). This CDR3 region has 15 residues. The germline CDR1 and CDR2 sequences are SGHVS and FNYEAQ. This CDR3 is CAGSLVPGHTDTQYF. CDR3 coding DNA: TGTGCCGGCAGCTTAGTTCCGGGGCACACAGATACGCAGTATTTT.

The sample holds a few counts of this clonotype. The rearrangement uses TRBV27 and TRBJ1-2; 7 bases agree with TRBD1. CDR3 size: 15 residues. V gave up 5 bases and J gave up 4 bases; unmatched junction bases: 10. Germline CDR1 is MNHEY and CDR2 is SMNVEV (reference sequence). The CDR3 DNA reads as TGTGCCAGCAGTCCGTCGACAGGGTCCCTCTATGGCTACACCTTC. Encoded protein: CASSPSTGSLYGYTF.

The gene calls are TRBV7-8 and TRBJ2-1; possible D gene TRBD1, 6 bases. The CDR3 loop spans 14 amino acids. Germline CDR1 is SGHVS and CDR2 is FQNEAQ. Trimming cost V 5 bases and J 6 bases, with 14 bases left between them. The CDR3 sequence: CASSTRDIPNEQFF. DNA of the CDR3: TGTGCCAGCAGCACACGGGACATCCCCAATGAGCAGTTCTTC.

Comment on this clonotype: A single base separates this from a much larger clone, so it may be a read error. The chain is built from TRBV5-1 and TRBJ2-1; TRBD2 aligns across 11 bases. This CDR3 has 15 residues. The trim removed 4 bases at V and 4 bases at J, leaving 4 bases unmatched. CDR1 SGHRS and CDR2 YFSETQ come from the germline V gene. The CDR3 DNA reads TGCGCCAGCAGCCTCCGACTAGCGGGGTACAATGAGCAGTTCTTC. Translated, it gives CASSLRLAGYNEQFF.